This T cell receptor (beta chain) was observed in a study of blood T cell repertoires in COVID-19 (dated by TCRdb to about 2020). Some background on the complete study: Collaborator samples came from the United States, Italy and Spain and covered acute and convalescent phases of COVID-19. The repertoires were made available in a free public database intended to serve as a resource for research on the immune response to SARS-CoV-2. Where available, HLA class I and class II types were obtained from metadata supplied by the sample provider rather than from assay-based typing. The dataset comprised deeply sampled blood TCRbeta repertoires from subjects exposed to, actively infected with, or recovered from COVID-19. Sample metadata almost always included a de-identified subject ID, COVID-19 status, age in years and sex. The prospective study material was composed of cDNA or gDNA derived from T cells, B-cell-depleted T cells, or PBMCs. The samples were drawn from two sources: the first 160 participants of the ongoing ImmuneRACE study, and about 1,300 subjects contributed by 6 global collaborators.

The immunoSEQ Assay, a bias-controlled multiplex PCR, was used to amplify TCRbeta CDR3 regions from genomic DNA. Turning to the authors' computational methods: The number of nucleated cells in each sample was estimated by amplification of reference gene primers within the assay. To quantify the absolute abundance of each unique TCRbeta CDR3 rearrangement, sequence reads were collapsed and filtered. For each sample, productive Simpson clonality was calculated as the square root of Simpson's diversity index across productive rearrangements. Imported from immuneACCESS, the table was reduced by TCRdb to in-frame sequences with V and J called. These copies leave out some clones; in studies compared against another copy, an unresolved V gene accounts for under half, and the cause of the remainder is not known. V, J and clone size reflect that table, while D and trimming were determined from the DNA. The table for this sample lists 25,000 to 30,000 clones; roughly 88% of them were counted only once. The leading ten clones occupy about 8% of the sample.

Broad study findings and their caveats: How much clinical and demographic metadata was included differed by source and by participant, and the metadata was provided uncurated.

From the cysteine up to the phenylalanine, the CDR3 has a length of 15 residues. Left in the record is the CDR3 DNA by itself, 45 bases read in frame from the first base. V ends up 4 bases short and J 8 bases short, with an unmatched junction base count of 11. For CDR1 and CDR2, the germline V gene lists SGHRS and YFSETQ. Each collaborating institution followed its own protocols to collect whole blood in K2EDTA tubes. For TCRbeta analysis, collaborator samples were shipped as frozen whole blood, as isolated PBMCs, or as DNA extracted from either sample type. On this clone: Its binding antigen is unknown. Within one base of it there is no much larger clone, and no base qualities were kept.

Source material: peripheral blood. The clonotype comes from a woman in her forties or fifties with active COVID-19. This receptor chain uses TRBV5-1 and TRBJ1-2; TRBD1 aligns with 10 central bases. The nucleotides read TGCGCCAGCAGCAACGAAGACAGGGGGCAGTGGGGCTACACCTTC. It specifies CASSNEDRGQWGYTF.